The next 24 T cell receptor beta chains were all read from a single sample in a study of T cell responses to AZD1222 COVID-19 vaccine. Only in-frame clones appear in the TCRdb table, and some are missing; sequencing was by immunoSEQ multiplex PCR. The data hold some 130,000 clones, with around nine tenths observed a single time. The starting material was peripheral blood, obtained on day 0 of AZD1222 vaccination. These TCRs come from an adult in good health.

V is TRBV28 and J is TRBJ1-4; no definite D call. Trimming left V 5 bases short and J 8 bases short, with 18 bases between. This CDR3 region has 15 residues. Germline CDR1 is MDHEN and CDR2 is SYDVKM. The CDR3 DNA reads as TGTGCCAGCAGTCCAGTGTTGGCGCAATACGAAAAACTGTTTTTT. Protein product: CASSPVLAQYEKLFF.

This clone was counted once. The CDR3 region is CASSGGGGETQYF. Here the CDR3 DNA reads TGTGCCAGCAGTGGAGGAGGGGGTGAGACCCAGTACTTC. This chain links TRBV2 with TRBJ2-5, with D possibly being TRBD1 or TRBD2 (6 bases each). Germline-derived CDR1 and CDR2 are SNHLY and FYNNEI. This CDR3 spans 13 amino acids. V was trimmed by 4 bases and J by 5 bases, leaving 11 bases between them. The entire variable domain, with the rest obtained from reference TRBV2 and TRBJ2-5, is as follows: EPEVTQTPSHQVTQMGQEVILRCVPISNHLYFYWYRQILGQKVEFLVSFYNNEISEKSEIFDDQFSVERPDGSNFTLKIRSTKLEDSAMYFCASSGGGGETQYFGPGTRLLVL.

This chain joins TRBV5-4 and TRBJ2-5; 7 nucleotides agree with TRBD2. The V and J ends lost 4 bases and 5 bases, in that order; junction bases with no gene match: 14. The germline gives CDR1 SGHNT, CDR2 YYREEE (reference sequence). The CDR3 spans 16 residues. The CDR3 here is CASSQPIAGLGETQYF. CDR3 sequence (DNA): TGTGCCAGCAGCCAGCCGATAGCGGGCCTTGGGGAGACCCAGTACTTC.

The rearrangement links TRBV28 to TRBJ1-2, with 9 bases identical to TRBD1. Per the germline V gene, CDR1 is MDHEN and CDR2 is SYDVKM. J was trimmed by 14 bases and V by 5 bases; bases with no gene match: 15. The CDR3 runs to 14 residues. The CDR3 spells CASSPGDRGEERTF. The CDR3 DNA follows: TGTGCCAGCAGTCCCGGCGACAGGGGGGAGGAACGTACCTTC.

The chain links TRBV9 to TRBJ2-3, with 7 positions matching TRBD1. V shed 4 bases and J 1 base; nucleotides not matched to a gene: 9. Per the germline V gene, CDR1 is SGDLS and CDR2 is YYNGEE. The CDR3 extends over 16 amino acids. CDR3 sequence reads: CASSIAGGGGTDTQYF. CDR3 bases: TGTGCCAGCAGCATCGCAGGGGGTGGGGGCACAGATACGCAGTATTTT. Supplemented by reference TRBV9 and TRBJ2-3, the full variable domain reads DSGVTQTPKHLITATGQRVTLRCSPRSGDLSVYWYQQSLDQGLQFLIQYYNGEERAKGNILERFSAQQFPDLHSELNLSSLELGDSALYFCASSIAGGGGTDTQYFGPGTRLTVL.

The V call is TRBV2, the J call TRBJ1-6; D is undetermined. Trimming left V 6 bases short and J 6 bases short, with 9 bases between. CDR3 length: 13 residues. Germline lookup yields CDR1 SNHLY and CDR2 FYNNEI. Here the CDR3 DNA reads TGTGCCAGCAGCGCCGACTTTAATTCACCCCTCCACTTT. Amino acids: CASSADFNSPLHF.

V gene TRBV11-2 combines with J gene TRBJ2-7; TRBD1 matches at 11 bases. With V trimmed by 5 bases and J by 0 bases, 3 bases remained unmatched. Germline loops: CDR1 SGHAT, CDR2 FQNNGV. This CDR3 has 15 amino acids. The CDR3 is CASSTDRGPSYEQYF. CDR3 sequence (DNA): TGTGCCAGCAGCACGGACAGGGGGCCCTCCTACGAGCAGTACTTC. The variable domain in full, with the rest retrieved from reference TRBV11-2 and TRBJ2-7, is EAGVAQSPRYKIIEKRQSVAFWCNPISGHATLYWYQQILGQGPKLLIQFQNNGVVDDSQLPKDRFSAERLKGVDSTLKIQPAKLEDSAVYLCASSTDRGPSYEQYFGPGTRLTVT.

V and J are TRBV11-2 and TRBJ2-1; D not certain. Germline CDR1 SGHAT, CDR2 FQNNGV. Trimming removed 2 bases at V and 5 bases at J, with 10 bases between. The CDR3 covers 14 residues. The DNA of the CDR3 is TGTGCCAGCAGCTTAATCTCACAAGACAATGAGCAGTTCTTC. Translating it yields CASSLISQDNEQFF.

This clone showed up just once. The chain recombines TRBV13 with TRBJ1-2; maybe TRBD1 (6 bases). Germline values: CDR1 PRHDT, CDR2 FYEKMQ (reference sequence). The CDR3 extends over 13 amino acids. V dropped 0 bases and J dropped 8 bases, with 10 bases sitting between them. The CDR3: CASSLGYREGYTF. CDR3 in DNA: TGTGCCAGCAGCTTAGGATACAGGGAAGGCTACACCTTC.

This rearrangement joins TRBV5-5 to TRBJ1-1; 7 bases align to TRBD1. Trimming removed 4 bases from V and 0 bases from J; junction bases left unmatched: 9. This CDR3 has 16 amino acids. Germline lookup yields CDR1 SGHKS and CDR2 YYEKEE (reference sequence). CDR3 loop: CASSPGQELMNTEAFF. CDR3 DNA: TGTGCCAGCAGCCCTGGACAGGAGCTAATGAACACTGAAGCTTTCTTT.

This clone has a single count. The V and J genes are TRBV5-6 and TRBJ2-3; no clear D. The V end lost 2 bases, the J end lost 4 bases, and 17 bases lay between the germline ends. Germline V CDR1 and CDR2: SGHDT, YYEEEE. This CDR3 is built from 16 residues. The CDR3 spells CASSFGVTTYSDTQYF. CDR3 coding DNA: TGTGCCAGCAGCTTTGGAGTCACTACATACTCAGATACGCAGTATTTT.

This clone was picked up one time. The chain links TRBV9 to TRBJ2-1, with D perhaps matching TRBD1 (5 bases). This CDR3 comprises 15 residues. With 3 bases removed from V and 4 bases from J, the gap between germline ends came to 14 bases. Germline CDR1 is SGDLS and CDR2 is YYNGEE. The CDR3 DNA follows: TGTGCCAGCAGCGCCCAGGGTTCCGATTACAATGAGCAGTTCTTC. Encoded protein: CASSAQGSDYNEQFF. The entire variable domain, with the rest obtained from reference TRBV9 and TRBJ2-1, is as follows: DSGVTQTPKHLITATGQRVTLRCSPRSGDLSVYWYQQSLDQGLQFLIQYYNGEERAKGNILERFSAQQFPDLHSELNLSSLELGDSALYFCASSAQGSDYNEQFFGPGTRLTVL.

V is TRBV5-1 and J is TRBJ2-5, with TRBD1 matching over 7 bases. V lost 5 bases to trimming and J lost 2 bases; unmatched junction nucleotides: 3. This CDR3 contains 13 residues. From germline, CDR1 is SGHRS and CDR2 YFSETQ. The CDR3 region is CASSLQGQETQYF. CDR3 DNA sequence: TGCGCCAGCAGTCTACAGGGGCAAGAGACCCAGTACTTC.

The genes are TRBV5-5 and TRBJ1-2; 7 nucleotides agree with TRBD1. The J segment lost 4 bases and the V segment lost 4 bases, leaving 7 bases of the junction unmatched. Per germline, CDR1 SGHKS and CDR2 YYEKEE (reference sequence). The CDR3 is 14 residues long. CDR3 amino acids: CASSGLRDSYGYTF. In DNA, the CDR3 is TGTGCCAGCAGCGGACTCCGGGACAGCTATGGCTACACCTTC.

There are a few counts of this clone. The chain couples TRBV28 to TRBJ1-1; the D gene is possibly TRBD1 (6 bases). The CDR3 contains 12 residues. Germline loops: CDR1 MDHEN, CDR2 SYDVKM. V lost 7 bases and J 7 bases, leaving 13 bases between the germline ends. The CDR3 loop is CASTTAGVEAFF. For the CDR3, the DNA is TGTGCCAGCACTACGGCAGGGGTTGAAGCTTTCTTT.

The chain couples TRBV6-4 to TRBJ2-1; TRBD2 matches at 11 bases. Germline V gene data show CDR1 as MRHNA and CDR2 as SNTAGT. This CDR3 contains 15 residues. J lost 5 bases, V lost 5 bases, and 5 bases had no gene match. The CDR3 nucleotides are TGTGCCAGCAGTCGACTAGCGGGAAATAACAATGAGCAGTTCTTC. Translation: CASSRLAGNNNEQFF.

This sequence joins TRBV29-1 and TRBJ2-7, with D possibly matching TRBD2 (6 bases). The CDR3 is 13 amino acids. Trimming pared 3 bases from V and 4 bases from J, leaving 13 bases between. Germline-derived CDR1 and CDR2 are SQVTM and ANQGSEA. In nucleotides, the CDR3 is TGCAGCGTTGATCGGGGTGGGGGGTACGAGCAGTACTTC. The encoded protein is CSVDRGGGYEQYF.

This chain links TRBV19 with TRBJ1-1; D uncertain. In germline, CDR1 is LNHDA, CDR2 SQIVND (reference sequence). V lost 2 bases and J lost 1, with 11 bases in between. This CDR3 has 15 amino acids. CDR3 nucleotides: TGTGCCAGTAGTATATCGGTCAGGCCGAACACTGAAGCTTTCTTT. Protein: CASSISVRPNTEAFF.

The gene calls are TRBV7-2 and TRBJ1-6, with 10 bases matching TRBD1. There are 16 residues in the CDR3. The germline V gene has CDR1 SGHTA and CDR2 FQGNSA. V lost 5 bases to trimming and J lost 13 bases; unmatched junction nucleotides: 14. CDR3 sequence reads: CASSGNAGTGVAPLHF. For the CDR3, the DNA is TGTGCCAGCAGCGGGAACGCCGGGACAGGGGTTGCGCCCCTCCACTTT.

This clone appeared a single time. This sequence joins TRBV19 and TRBJ2-7; TRBD1 might be the D (6 bases). The CDR3 totals 14 residues. With 1 base removed from V and 2 bases from J, the gap between germline ends came to 9 bases. Germline-derived CDR1 and CDR2 are LNHDA and SQIVND (reference sequence). This CDR3 reads CASSIGPGAYEQYF. CDR3 DNA: TGTGCCAGTAGTATAGGTCCAGGGGCCTACGAGCAGTACTTC.

The J gene is TRBJ2-1, the V gene TRBV2, with TRBD1 identical over 12 bases. Trimming removed 8 bases from V and 15 bases from J; junction bases left unmatched: 8. From germline, CDR1 is SNHLY and CDR2 FYNNEI. The CDR3 is 12 residues long. This CDR3 reads CASGDRGPGRFF. The CDR3 nucleotides are TGTGCCAGCGGGGACAGGGGGCCCGGGCGGTTCTTC. Looking up the rest from reference TRBV2 and TRBJ2-1 gives the full variable domain: EPEVTQTPSHQVTQMGQEVILRCVPISNHLYFYWYRQILGQKVEFLVSFYNNEISEKSEIFDDQFSVERPDGSNFTLKIRSTKLEDSAMYFCASGDRGPGRFFGPGTRLTVL.

CDR3: CASSLPAQETQYF. The CDR3 DNA is TGCGCCAGCAGCTTGCCCGCGCAAGAGACCCAGTACTTC. The rearrangement joins TRBV5-1 to TRBJ2-5; no definite D call. Germline assignment: CDR1 SGHRS and CDR2 YFSETQ. Trimming stripped 1 base from V and 2 bases from J, with 6 bases between. This CDR3 has 13 residues.

The chain uses TRBV7-2 and TRBJ2-5, with unresolved D. Germline CDR1 SGHTA, CDR2 FQGNSA. This CDR3 contains 15 residues. Deletions cut 1 base from V and 0 bases from J, with 9 bases between. The CDR3 region has the DNA TGTGCCAGCAGCTTAGTTCGGCATAACCAAGAGACCCAGTACTTC. Its translation: CASSLVRHNQETQYF.

The chain is built from TRBV7-6 and TRBJ2-3; D is unresolved. V was shortened by 1 base and J by 0 bases, with 8 bases between the two germline ends. The CDR3 extends over 15 amino acids. Germline V gene lookup returns CDR1 SGHVS and CDR2 FNYEAQ. CDR3 nucleotides: TGTGCCAGCAGCTTAGGGTGGCCGAGCACAGATACGCAGTATTTT. Translation gives CASSLGWPSTDTQYF.